This paragraph reports one TCR beta chain. This clonotype showed up just a few times. Its antigen remains unidentified. Base qualities are not at hand, and no much larger clone is one base apart. This entry belongs to a study of response to subunit inactivated influenza vaccine (dated by TCRdb to the late 2010s). Turning to the overall study: Deep quantitative T cell receptor repertoire profiling was used in the study to track responses to a trivalent subunit inactivated influenza vaccine. The investigation overall reported the following: The authors suggested that each seasonal influenza vaccination may recruit only a limited number of new T cells.

The time point label on this specimen signifies: approximately 47 days after influenza vaccine administration. To prepare the library, RT-PCR was applied. Sequencing relied on an Illumina HiSeq 2500. TCRdb redid the processing of the public reads, applying fastp at Q25 and MiXCR, and retained in-frame beta chains. One record per CDR3 amino acid sequence lists the most common genes and DNA. Here the sample has fewer than 650,000 distinct CDR3 sequences; roughly 13% occur a single time. Over 10% of the sample is held by the ten biggest clonotypes. According to the germline V gene, CDR1 reads MNHNS and CDR2 reads SASEGT. The junction shows trimming of 8 bases on V and 6 bases on J, and the gene matches do not reach 8 bases of it. Reading from cysteine to phenylalanine, the CDR3 counts 14 amino acids. The entry retains the CDR3 DNA only, 42 bases that are in frame from base 1.

The V and J genes are TRBV6-1 and TRBJ2-4; 9 central bases correspond to TRBD1. The specimen comprised PBMCs from blood, sampled 45 days after vaccination. This receptor was obtained from a middle-aged man who received an inactivated influenza vaccine. Donor details come from another sample of the same person, matched by shared clones. The CDR3 region has the sequence CASALTGGGNIQYF. The DNA is as follows: TGTGCCAGCGCCCTTACAGGGGGCGGAAACATTCAGTACTTC.